The 15 T cell receptor beta chains reported below all come from one sample, sequenced in a study of T cell repertoires in cytomegalovirus infection. TCRdb processed the reads anew with MiXCR; each CDR3 protein has one entry. The profile shows about 130,000 distinct CDR3 sequences, roughly 9% of them singletons. Input material: PBMCs. Receptors were obtained from a human donor in good health (CMV status not recorded). Some clones in this sample may be carry-over from other donors' samples.

There are many counts of this clonotype. An end of the junction differs from the germline gene, which may be a read error. The chain links TRBV7-9 to TRBJ2-5; D is perhaps TRBD1 (5 bases). From germline, CDR1 is SEHNR and CDR2 FQNEAQ (reference sequence). The CDR3 has 12 amino acids. The CDR3 sequence: CASSFSVTETHF. Written as DNA, the CDR3 is TGTGCCAGCAGCTTTTCCGTGACAGAAACGCACTTC.

This clonotype was counted between two and nine times. The chain joins TRBV19 to TRBJ2-5, with TRBD1 as a possible D gene (5 bases). V gave up 6 bases and J gave up 5 bases, with 16 bases separating them. Germline V gene data show CDR1 as LNHDA and CDR2 as SQIVND (reference sequence). The CDR3 is 14 residues long. The CDR3, as DNA: TGTGCCAGTAGGTTGACAGCTTCGGCGGAGACCCAGTACTTC. Protein: CASRLTASAETQYF.

This clonotype has ten or more counts. The chain uses TRBV29-1 and TRBJ2-1; perhaps TRBD2 as D (6 bases). This CDR3 is built from 13 residues. Trimming removed 1 base from V and 9 bases from J, with 13 bases in between. CDR1 and CDR2 (germline): SQVTM, ANQGSEA. The CDR3 DNA reads TGCAGCGTTGAAGGGGAAGCGGGCGGTGAGCAGTTCTTC. Translation gives CSVEGEAGGEQFF.

Many counts were recorded for this clonotype. J is TRBJ2-7 and V is TRBV6-5, with TRBD1 as a possible D gene (6 bases). This CDR3 has 15 residues. Germline V gene sequence: CDR1 MNHEY, CDR2 SVGAGI. The V and J ends lost 0 bases and 2 bases respectively, with 11 bases between them. The CDR3 loop reads CASSYSGTSTYEQYF. The CDR3 DNA sequence: TGTGCCAGCAGTTACTCCGGGACAAGCACCTACGAGCAGTACTTC.

Many counts were recorded for this clonotype. The gene calls are TRBV18 and TRBJ2-3; D might be TRBD1 (5 bases). The CDR3 is 13 amino acids. V was shortened by 5 bases and J by 3 bases, with 9 bases between the two germline ends. Germline V gives CDR1 KGHSH, CDR2 LQKENI. The CDR3 DNA sequence: TGTGCCAGCTCAGCAGGGTTGACAGATACGCAGTATTTT. Translated, it gives CASSAGLTDTQYF.

This clonotype was recorded many times. The chain couples TRBV19 to TRBJ1-1; no clear D gene. Per the germline V gene, CDR1 is LNHDA and CDR2 is SQIVND (reference sequence). This CDR3 is built from 12 residues. V gave up 10 bases and J gave up 1 base, with 10 bases separating them. This CDR3 reads CATGDKNTEAFF. CDR3 bases: TGTGCCACAGGTGACAAGAACACTGAAGCTTTCTTT.

This clonotype came up many times. J is TRBJ1-1 and V is TRBV2; unclear D gene. The CDR3 has 15 amino acids. CDR1 is SNHLY and CDR2 is FYNNEI in the germline V gene. V dropped 3 bases and J dropped 1 base, with 12 bases sitting between them. CDR3 DNA: TGTGCCAGCAGTGACCGTGGGCGGCGGAACACTGAAGCTTTCTTT. Translated, it gives CASSDRGRRNTEAFF.

This clonotype was observed a handful of times. The chain recombines TRBV29-1 with TRBJ1-2, with a tentative D call TRBD1 (6 bases). The CDR3 runs 12 residues. The germline CDR1 and CDR2 sequences are SQVTM and ANQGSEA. V was shortened by 3 bases and J by 4 bases, with 9 bases between the two germline ends. CDR3 residues: CSVDTTGYGYTF. DNA of the CDR3: TGCAGCGTTGATACGACAGGCTATGGCTACACCTTC.

Only a few counts were recorded for this clonotype. The rearrangement links TRBV6-2 or TRBV6-3 to TRBJ2-7, with 9 bases fitting TRBD2. From germline, CDR1 is MNHEY and CDR2 SVGEGT. CDR3 length: 14 residues. The V and J ends lost 2 bases and 3 bases, in that order; junction bases with no gene match: 2. The CDR3 DNA is TGTGCCAGCAGTTACCAGCGGGGGGTCTACGAGCAGTACTTC. Translated: CASSYQRGVYEQYF.

This clonotype was observed at least ten times. The V gene is TRBV20-1, the J gene TRBJ2-5; TRBD2 matches 9 bases. The CDR3 totals 16 residues. V gave up 1 base and J gave up 2 bases; unmatched junction bases: 8. Germline V gene lookup returns CDR1 DFQATT and CDR2 SNEGSKA (reference sequence). The CDR3, as DNA: TGCAGTGCTAGAGGGGAAAGCGGGGGGTCTCAAGAGACCCAGTACTTC. This translates into CSARGESGGSQETQYF.

This clonotype has at least ten counts. The genes are TRBV11-2 and TRBJ1-6, with 8 bases aligning to TRBD1. CDR1 and CDR2 from the germline V gene are SGHAT and FQNNGV. This CDR3 contains 17 residues. Trimming cost V 3 bases and J 5 bases; bases outside gene matches: 9. Written as DNA, the CDR3 is TGTGCCAGCAGCTTGGGAAAGGCGGACAGGGATAATTCACCCCTCCACTTT. As protein: CASSLGKADRDNSPLHF. Based on the CDR3 plus reference TRBV11-2 and TRBJ1-6, the full variable domain is EAGVAQSPRYKIIEKRQSVAFWCNPISGHATLYWYQQILGQGPKLLIQFQNNGVVDDSQLPKDRFSAERLKGVDSTLKIQPAKLEDSAVYLCASSLGKADRDNSPLHFGNGTRLTVT.

This clonotype was counted ten times or more. This chain joins TRBV20-1 and TRBJ2-5; TRBD2 matches 7 bases. The CDR3 spans 15 residues. V shed 2 bases, J shed 5 bases, and the junction held 11 bases outside the gene matches. Germline values: CDR1 DFQATT, CDR2 SNEGSKA (reference sequence). The DNA for the CDR3 is TGCAGTGCTAGATGGGGAGCGGGGATCCCGGAGACCCAGTACTTC. This translates into CSARWGAGIPETQYF.

This clonotype has at least ten counts. J is TRBJ2-4 and V is TRBV6-6, with TRBD1 as a possible D gene (7 bases). Trimming took off 7 bases at V and 0 bases at J, with 28 bases between the two ends. Germline CDR1 and CDR2: MNHNY and SVGAGI (reference sequence). The CDR3 is made up of 20 amino acids. The CDR3 loop is CASTQGRGALLSIAKNIQYF. DNA of the CDR3: TGTGCCAGCACTCAGGGCAGGGGGGCACTACTATCCATAGCCAAAAACATTCAGTACTTC.

This clonotype has ten or more counts. V and J are TRBV19 and TRBJ1-5; 9 bases fit TRBD1. The germline V gene encodes CDR1 LNHDA and CDR2 SQIVND (reference sequence). Germline trimming cut 6 bases from V and 8 bases from J; bases unmatched to any gene: 8. The CDR3 sequence is 14 residues long. The CDR3, as DNA: TGTGCCAGTAGACTACAGGGGGCCGGGGAGCCCCAGCATTTT. Its protein product is CASRLQGAGEPQHF.

The rearrangement joins TRBV28 to TRBJ1-1, with D unresolved. The CDR3 is made up of 16 amino acids. Germline lookup yields CDR1 MDHEN and CDR2 SYDVKM. The ends were cut back, 2 bases at V and 1 base at J, with 14 bases in the middle. The DNA of the CDR3 is TGTGCCAGCAGTTTAACGGGGAGTGGGCAGAACACTGAAGCTTTCTTT. Translating it yields CASSLTGSGQNTEAFF.